This passage covers 6 T cell receptor beta chains from one sample sequenced in a study of monozygotic twins with inflammatory bowel disease. Reprocessing the 5' RACE reads, TCRdb reports a single entry for every CDR3 protein and omits DNA. This listing includes over 150,000 distinct CDR3 sequences. The sample was blood. These TCRs come from a human donor with ulcerative colitis or Crohn's disease, or a healthy co-twin of an affected twin (not recorded which).

The chain is built from TRBV7-2 and TRBJ2-7. Per the germline V gene, CDR1 is SGHTA and CDR2 is FQGNSA. This CDR3 is 14 amino acids long. CDR3 loop: CASSPKDGNYEQYF.

This rearrangement joins TRBV12-3 or TRBV12-4 to TRBJ1-4; TCRdb outputs TRBD1, but without DNA this stays unchecked. The CDR3 contains 15 residues. The CDR3 sequence is CASSLQGGANEKLFF.

V usage is TRBV25-1 and J usage is TRBJ2-1. The CDR3 runs 14 residues. Germline CDR1 is MGHDK and CDR2 is SYGVNS. CDR3 in amino acids: CASSEVRSYNEQFF.

The rearrangement joins TRBV28 to TRBJ2-1; the D call from TCRdb, TRBD2, cannot be confirmed without DNA. The CDR3 is 12 amino acids. The germline V gene has CDR1 MDHEN and CDR2 SYDVKM. CDR3 in amino acids: CATTSGSIRQFF.

CDR3 sequence: CASSKGQGAISYEQYF. V is TRBV5-1 and J is TRBJ2-7; TCRdb's D gene call, TRBD1, goes unchecked for lack of DNA. Germline lookup yields CDR1 SGHRS and CDR2 YFSETQ. The CDR3 is 16 residues long.

The chain uses TRBV29-1 and TRBJ2-2; the TCRdb D gene call, TRBD1, has no DNA to confirm it. Germline V lookup: CDR1 SQVTM, CDR2 ANQGSEA. CDR3 length: 13 residues. The CDR3 region is CSVNTPGTGELFF.